The rows below give T cell receptor beta chains drawn from one sample of a study of blood T cells in healthy people across ages. MiXCR, applied by TCRdb to the 5' RACE reads, yields one record per CDR3 protein. This table has roughly 1,700,000 distinct CDR3 sequences, roughly 27% appearing once. The sample consisted of blood. These TCRs come from a woman aged 25 to 39 in good health. CDR3s include the opening cysteine and the closing phenylalanine or tryptophan. Fields, in order: J gene, V gene, D gene, CDR3 length, clone size, CDR3 protein, CDR3 DNA. The D gene is left open where the match is weak. A clone size is listed for some rows: how often the clone was seen (once, few, many), or a class if it is expanded.

j_call: TRBJ2-7
v_call: TRBV29-1
d_call: .
cdr3_length: 13
clone_size: many
cdr3_aa: CSVGPRESYEQYF
cdr3_nt: TGCAGCGTTGGGCCCAGGGAGTCCTACGAGCAGTACTTC

j_call: TRBJ2-7
v_call: TRBV20-1
d_call: .
cdr3_length: 13
clone_size: many
cdr3_aa: CSARERLDYEQYF
cdr3_nt: TGCAGTGCTAGAGAGAGACTAGACTACGAGCAGTACTTC

j_call: TRBJ2-5
v_call: TRBV5-5
d_call: TRBD2
cdr3_length: 10
clone_size: many
cdr3_aa: CASSREGQYF
cdr3_nt: TGTGCCAGCAGCAGGGAGGGGCAGTACTTC

j_call: TRBJ2-7
v_call: TRBV3-1
d_call: .
cdr3_length: 15
clone_size: few
cdr3_aa: CASSHRGLETYEQYF
cdr3_nt: TGTGCCAGCAGCCACAGGGGACTCGAGACCTACGAGCAGTACTTC

j_call: TRBJ2-7
v_call: TRBV20-1
d_call: .
cdr3_length: 13
clone_size: .
cdr3_aa: CSARGGTAYEQYF
cdr3_nt: TGCAGTGCTAGGGGCGGGACGGCCTACGAGCAGTACTTC

j_call: TRBJ2-1
v_call: TRBV5-1
d_call: .
cdr3_length: 16
clone_size: .
cdr3_aa: CASSLTSQSPYNDQFF
cdr3_nt: TGCGCCAGCAGCTTAACTAGTCAATCTCCCTACAATGATCAGTTCTTC

j_call: TRBJ2-7
v_call: TRBV20-1
d_call: .
cdr3_length: 12
clone_size: many
cdr3_aa: CSASLLATEQYF
cdr3_nt: TGCAGTGCTAGCCTTCTAGCGACCGAGCAGTACTTC

j_call: TRBJ1-4
v_call: TRBV20-1
d_call: .
cdr3_length: 13
clone_size: few
cdr3_aa: CSASLSWNEKLFF
cdr3_nt: TGCAGTGCTAGCCTCAGTTGGAATGAAAAACTGTTTTTT

j_call: TRBJ2-7
v_call: TRBV6-5
d_call: .
cdr3_length: 13
clone_size: many
cdr3_aa: CAIPITVSYEQYF
cdr3_nt: TGTGCCATCCCGATTACGGTCTCCTACGAGCAGTACTTC

j_call: TRBJ2-4
v_call: TRBV7-2
d_call: .
cdr3_length: 11
clone_size: many
cdr3_aa: CASSSLTARYF
cdr3_nt: TGTGCCAGCAGCTCCCTAACGGCAAGGTACTTC

j_call: TRBJ2-1
v_call: TRBV10-3
d_call: TRBD2
cdr3_length: 14
clone_size: few
cdr3_aa: CAISVGLAGVEQFF
cdr3_nt: TGTGCCATCAGTGTGGGACTAGCGGGAGTTGAGCAGTTCTTC

j_call: TRBJ1-1
v_call: TRBV10-3
d_call: TRBD1
cdr3_length: 13
clone_size: few
cdr3_aa: CAISGQTDTEAFF
cdr3_nt: TGTGCCATTTCGGGACAGACGGACACTGAAGCTTTCTTT

j_call: TRBJ2-1
v_call: TRBV28
d_call: .
cdr3_length: 14
clone_size: few
cdr3_aa: CASNPGPPFSEQFF
cdr3_nt: TGTGCCAGCAACCCGGGACCGCCCTTTTCTGAGCAGTTCTTC

j_call: TRBJ1-2
v_call: TRBV4-1
d_call: .
cdr3_length: 14
clone_size: few
cdr3_aa: CASSQEGINYGYTF
cdr3_nt: TGCGCCAGCAGCCAAGAAGGAATTAACTATGGCTACACCTTC

j_call: TRBJ2-7
v_call: TRBV5-6
d_call: .
cdr3_length: 12
clone_size: many
cdr3_aa: CASSLMGDEQYF
cdr3_nt: TGTGCCAGCAGCTTGATGGGTGACGAGCAGTACTTC

j_call: TRBJ2-7
v_call: TRBV24-1
d_call: .
cdr3_length: 12
clone_size: many
cdr3_aa: CASHLSTYEQYF
cdr3_nt: TGTGCCTCCCATCTATCAACCTACGAGCAGTACTTC

j_call: TRBJ2-6
v_call: TRBV30
d_call: TRBD1
cdr3_length: 16
clone_size: .
cdr3_aa: CARSGTGYTGANVLTF
cdr3_nt: TGTGCCCGGAGTGGGACAGGGTATACTGGGGCCAACGTCCTGACTTTC

j_call: TRBJ2-6
v_call: TRBV7-9
d_call: .
cdr3_length: 20
clone_size: many
cdr3_aa: CASSLVPPNRGLSGANVLTF
cdr3_nt: TGTGCCAGCAGCTTAGTCCCACCTAATCGGGGCCTCTCTGGGGCCAACGTCCTGACTTTC

j_call: TRBJ1-4
v_call: TRBV4-1
d_call: .
cdr3_length: 14
clone_size: few
cdr3_aa: CASSREGYDEKLFF
cdr3_nt: TGCGCCAGCAGCCGTGAAGGGTACGACGAAAAACTGTTTTTT

j_call: TRBJ2-7
v_call: TRBV7-9
d_call: .
cdr3_length: 16
clone_size: few
cdr3_aa: CASSLYGGQGSAEQYF
cdr3_nt: TGTGCCAGCAGCTTATATGGGGGGCAGGGTTCGGCCGAGCAGTACTTC

j_call: TRBJ2-1
v_call: TRBV7-8
d_call: TRBD1
cdr3_length: 14
clone_size: .
cdr3_aa: CASSIRDRGNEQFF
cdr3_nt: TGTGCCAGCAGCATCCGGGACAGGGGCAATGAGCAGTTCTTC

j_call: TRBJ2-4
v_call: TRBV12-3/TRBV12-4
d_call: TRBD1
cdr3_length: 15
clone_size: many
cdr3_aa: CASSPRQGAKNIQYF
cdr3_nt: TGTGCCAGCAGTCCTCGACAGGGAGCCAAAAACATTCAGTACTTC

j_call: TRBJ2-1
v_call: TRBV24-1
d_call: TRBD1
cdr3_length: 13
clone_size: many
cdr3_aa: CATSDPRDREQFF
cdr3_nt: TGTGCCACCAGTGACCCCAGGGACAGAGAGCAGTTCTTC

j_call: TRBJ2-3
v_call: TRBV5-1
d_call: TRBD2
cdr3_length: 17
clone_size: .
cdr3_aa: CASSSLGGGGAPDTQYF
cdr3_nt: TGCGCCAGCAGCTCCCTCGGTGGCGGGGGGGCCCCAGATACGCAGTATTTT

j_call: TRBJ2-1
v_call: TRBV7-2
d_call: .
cdr3_length: 15
clone_size: .
cdr3_aa: CASFLRAGYYNEQFF
cdr3_nt: TGTGCCAGCTTCCTACGGGCGGGCTACTACAATGAGCAGTTCTTC

j_call: TRBJ2-2
v_call: TRBV7-9
d_call: .
cdr3_length: 17
clone_size: .
cdr3_aa: CASSPTLNRDGTGELFF
cdr3_nt: TGTGCCAGCAGCCCAACATTGAACAGGGACGGCACCGGGGAGCTGTTTTTT

j_call: TRBJ2-3
v_call: TRBV5-6
d_call: TRBD2
cdr3_length: 17
clone_size: few
cdr3_aa: CASSPGGKELVSDTQYF
cdr3_nt: TGTGCCAGCAGCCCCGGGGGGAAAGAGTTGGTCTCAGATACGCAGTATTTT

j_call: TRBJ2-5
v_call: TRBV12-3/TRBV12-4
d_call: TRBD1
cdr3_length: 15
clone_size: .
cdr3_aa: CASTIGTGGQETQYF
cdr3_nt: TGTGCCAGCACCATTGGGACAGGGGGGCAAGAGACCCAGTACTTC

j_call: TRBJ2-1
v_call: TRBV11-2
d_call: .
cdr3_length: 15
clone_size: few
cdr3_aa: CASSLDQGIYNEQFF
cdr3_nt: TGTGCCAGCAGCTTAGACCAGGGGATTTACAATGAGCAGTTCTTC